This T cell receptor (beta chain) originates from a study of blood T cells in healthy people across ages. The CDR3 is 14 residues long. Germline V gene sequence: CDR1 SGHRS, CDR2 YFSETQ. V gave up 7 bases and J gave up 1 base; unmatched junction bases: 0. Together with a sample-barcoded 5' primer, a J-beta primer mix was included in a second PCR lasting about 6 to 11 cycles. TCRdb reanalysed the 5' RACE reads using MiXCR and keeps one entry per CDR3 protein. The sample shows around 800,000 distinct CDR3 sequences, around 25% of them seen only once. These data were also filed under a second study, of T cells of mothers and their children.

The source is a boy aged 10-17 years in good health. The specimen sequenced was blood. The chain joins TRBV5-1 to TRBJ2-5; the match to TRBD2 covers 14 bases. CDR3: CASGLAGGQETQYF. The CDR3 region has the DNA TGCGCCAGCGGACTAGCGGGGGGCCAAGAGACCCAGTACTTC.